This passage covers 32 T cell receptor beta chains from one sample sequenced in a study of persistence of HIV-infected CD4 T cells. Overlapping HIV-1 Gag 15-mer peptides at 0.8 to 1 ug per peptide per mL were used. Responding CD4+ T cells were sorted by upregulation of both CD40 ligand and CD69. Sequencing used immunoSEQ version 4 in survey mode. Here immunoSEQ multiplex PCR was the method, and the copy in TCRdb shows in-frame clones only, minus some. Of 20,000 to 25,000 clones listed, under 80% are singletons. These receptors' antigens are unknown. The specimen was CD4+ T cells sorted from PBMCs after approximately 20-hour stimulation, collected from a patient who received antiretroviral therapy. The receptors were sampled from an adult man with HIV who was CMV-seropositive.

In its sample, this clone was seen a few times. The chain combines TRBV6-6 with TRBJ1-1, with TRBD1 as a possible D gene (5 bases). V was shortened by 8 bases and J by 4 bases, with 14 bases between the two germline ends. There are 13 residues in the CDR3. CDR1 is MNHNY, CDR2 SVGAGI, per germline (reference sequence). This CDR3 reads CASGTRVGTEAFF. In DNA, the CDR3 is TGTGCCAGCGGGACCCGGGTGGGCACTGAAGCTTTCTTT.

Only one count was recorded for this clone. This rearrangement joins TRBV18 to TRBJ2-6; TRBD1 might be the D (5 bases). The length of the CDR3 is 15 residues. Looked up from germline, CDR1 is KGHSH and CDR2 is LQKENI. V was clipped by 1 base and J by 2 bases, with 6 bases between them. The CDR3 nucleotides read TGTGCCAGCTCACCACAGGGGCCTGGGGCCAACGTCCTGACTTTC. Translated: CASSPQGPGANVLTF.

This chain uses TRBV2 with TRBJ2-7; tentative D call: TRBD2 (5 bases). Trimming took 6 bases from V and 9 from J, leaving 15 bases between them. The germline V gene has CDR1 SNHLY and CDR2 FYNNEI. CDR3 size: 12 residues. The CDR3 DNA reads TGTGCCAGCAGGCTACTCGGGAATTCGCAGTACTTC. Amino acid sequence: CASRLLGNSQYF.

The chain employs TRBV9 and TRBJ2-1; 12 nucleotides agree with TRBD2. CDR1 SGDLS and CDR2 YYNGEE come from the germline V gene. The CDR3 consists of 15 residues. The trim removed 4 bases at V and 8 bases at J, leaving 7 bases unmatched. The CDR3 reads CASSFRLAGADEQFF. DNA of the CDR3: TGTGCCAGCAGCTTCCGACTAGCGGGGGCCGATGAGCAGTTCTTC.

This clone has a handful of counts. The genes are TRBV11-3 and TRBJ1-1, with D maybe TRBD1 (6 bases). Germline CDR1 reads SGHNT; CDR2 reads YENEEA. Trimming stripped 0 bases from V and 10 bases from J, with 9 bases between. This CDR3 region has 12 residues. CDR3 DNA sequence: TGTGCCAGCAGCTTAGAACAGGGCCCAGCTTTCTTT. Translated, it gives CASSLEQGPAFF.

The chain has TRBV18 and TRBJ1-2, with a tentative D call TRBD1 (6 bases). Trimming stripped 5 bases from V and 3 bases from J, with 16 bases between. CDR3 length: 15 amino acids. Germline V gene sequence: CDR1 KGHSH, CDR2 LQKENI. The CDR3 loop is CASSAVRGLDYGYTF. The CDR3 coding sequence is TGTGCCAGCTCAGCCGTTCGGGGGCTAGACTATGGCTACACCTTC.

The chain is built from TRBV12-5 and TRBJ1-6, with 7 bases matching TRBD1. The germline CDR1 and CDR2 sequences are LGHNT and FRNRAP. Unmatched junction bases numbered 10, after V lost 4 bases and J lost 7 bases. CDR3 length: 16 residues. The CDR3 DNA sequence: TGTGCTAGTGGTTGCCCGGGACAGAACAGGAATTCACCCCTCCACTTT. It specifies CASGCPGQNRNSPLHF. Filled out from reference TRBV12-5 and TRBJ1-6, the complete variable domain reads DARVTQTPRHKVTEMGQEVTMRCQPILGHNTVFWYRQTMMQGLELLAYFRNRAPLDDSGMPKDRFSAEMPDATLATLKIQPSEPRDSAVYFCASGCPGQNRNSPLHFGNGTRLTVT.

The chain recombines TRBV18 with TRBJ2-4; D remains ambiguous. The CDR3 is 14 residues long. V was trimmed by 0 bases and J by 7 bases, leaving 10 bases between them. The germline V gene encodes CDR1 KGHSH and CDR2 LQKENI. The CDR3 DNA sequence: TGTGCCAGCTCACCACCGAAGGATAGGAACATTCAGTACTTC. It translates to CASSPPKDRNIQYF.

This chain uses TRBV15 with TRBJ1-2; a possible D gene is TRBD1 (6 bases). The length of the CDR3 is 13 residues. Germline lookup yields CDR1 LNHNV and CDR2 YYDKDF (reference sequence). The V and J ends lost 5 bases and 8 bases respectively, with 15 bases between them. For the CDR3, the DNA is TGTGCCACCAGCTCTCGGGACATGGGAGGCTACACCTTC. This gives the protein CATSSRDMGGYTF. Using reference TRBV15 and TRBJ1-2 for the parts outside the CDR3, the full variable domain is DAMVIQNPRYQVTQFGKPVTLSCSQTLNHNVMYWYQQKSSQAPKLLFHYYDKDFNNEADTPDNFQSRRPNTSFCFLDIRSPGLGDTAMYLCATSSRDMGGYTFGSGTRLTVV.

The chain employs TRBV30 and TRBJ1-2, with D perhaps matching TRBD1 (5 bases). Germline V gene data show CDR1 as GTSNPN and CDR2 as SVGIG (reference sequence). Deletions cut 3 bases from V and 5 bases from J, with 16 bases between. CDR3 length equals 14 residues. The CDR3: CAWSKRGGFYGYTF. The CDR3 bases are TGTGCCTGGAGCAAACGTGGGGGGTTTTATGGCTACACCTTC.

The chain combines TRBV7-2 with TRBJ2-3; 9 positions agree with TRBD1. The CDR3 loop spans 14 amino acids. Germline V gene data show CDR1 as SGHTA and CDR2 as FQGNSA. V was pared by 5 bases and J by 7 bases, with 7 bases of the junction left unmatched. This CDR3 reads CASSRTGVANTQYF. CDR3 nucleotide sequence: TGTGCCAGCAGCCGGACAGGGGTTGCGAATACGCAGTATTTT.

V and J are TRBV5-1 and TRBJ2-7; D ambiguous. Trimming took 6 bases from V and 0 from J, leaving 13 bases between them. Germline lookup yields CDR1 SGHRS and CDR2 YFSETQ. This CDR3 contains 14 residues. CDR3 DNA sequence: TGCGCCAGCATCCTTCAGCCAGGCTCCTACGAGCAGTACTTC. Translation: CASILQPGSYEQYF.

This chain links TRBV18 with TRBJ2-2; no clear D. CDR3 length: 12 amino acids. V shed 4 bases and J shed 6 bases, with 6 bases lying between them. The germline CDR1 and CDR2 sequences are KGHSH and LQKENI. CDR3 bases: TGTGCCAGCTCACAGGGTTCCGGGGAGCTGTTTTTT. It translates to CASSQGSGELFF.

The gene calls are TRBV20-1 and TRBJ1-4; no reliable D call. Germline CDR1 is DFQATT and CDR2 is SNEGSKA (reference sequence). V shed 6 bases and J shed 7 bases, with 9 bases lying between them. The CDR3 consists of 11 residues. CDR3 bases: TGCAGTGCCGGCGGGAGTGAAAAACTGTTTTTT. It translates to CSAGGSEKLFF.

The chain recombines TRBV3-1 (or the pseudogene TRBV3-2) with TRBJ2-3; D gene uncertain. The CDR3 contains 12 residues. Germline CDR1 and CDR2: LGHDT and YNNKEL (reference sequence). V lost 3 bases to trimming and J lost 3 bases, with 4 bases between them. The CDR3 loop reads CASSHGTDTQYF. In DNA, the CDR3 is TGTGCCAGCAGCCACGGTACAGATACGCAGTATTTT.

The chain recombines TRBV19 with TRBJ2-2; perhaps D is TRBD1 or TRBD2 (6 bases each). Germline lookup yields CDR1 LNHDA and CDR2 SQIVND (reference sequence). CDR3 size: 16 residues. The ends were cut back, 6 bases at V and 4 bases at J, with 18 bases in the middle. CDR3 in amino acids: CASRWGDNPSTGELFF. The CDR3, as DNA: TGTGCCAGTAGGTGGGGGGACAACCCCAGCACCGGGGAGCTGTTTTTT.

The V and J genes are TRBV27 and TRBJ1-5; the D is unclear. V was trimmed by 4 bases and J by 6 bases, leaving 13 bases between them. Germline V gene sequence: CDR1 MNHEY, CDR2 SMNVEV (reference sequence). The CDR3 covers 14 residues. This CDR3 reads CASSYGGGRQPQHF. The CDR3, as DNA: TGTGCCAGCAGTTATGGAGGAGGGCGTCAGCCCCAGCATTTT.

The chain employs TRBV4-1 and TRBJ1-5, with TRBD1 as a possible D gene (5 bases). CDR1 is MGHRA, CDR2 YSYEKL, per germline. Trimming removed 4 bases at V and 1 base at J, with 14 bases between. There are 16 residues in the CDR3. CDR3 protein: CASSLTREVSNQPQHF. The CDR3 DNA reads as TGCGCCAGCAGCCTTACCAGGGAGGTCAGCAATCAGCCCCAGCATTTT.

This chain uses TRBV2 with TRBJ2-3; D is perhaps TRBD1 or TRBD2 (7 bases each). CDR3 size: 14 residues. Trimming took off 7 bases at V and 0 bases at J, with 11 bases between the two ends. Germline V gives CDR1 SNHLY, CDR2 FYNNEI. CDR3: CASNQGGSTDTQYF. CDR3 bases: TGTGCCAGCAATCAGGGGGGGAGCACAGATACGCAGTATTTT.

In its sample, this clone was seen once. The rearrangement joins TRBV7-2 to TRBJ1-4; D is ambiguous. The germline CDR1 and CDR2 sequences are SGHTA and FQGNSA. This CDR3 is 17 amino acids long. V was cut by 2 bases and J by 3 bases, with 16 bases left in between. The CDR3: CASSLYPGSAANEKLFF. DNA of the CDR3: TGTGCCAGCAGCTTATATCCGGGGTCCGCGGCTAATGAAAAACTGTTTTTT.

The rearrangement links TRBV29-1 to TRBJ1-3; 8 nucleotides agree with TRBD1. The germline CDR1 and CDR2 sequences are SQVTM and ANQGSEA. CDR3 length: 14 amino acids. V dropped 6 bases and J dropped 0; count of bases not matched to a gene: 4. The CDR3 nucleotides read TGCAGCGTCGGACAGGGAAGCTCTGGAAACACCATATATTTT. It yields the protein CSVGQGSSGNTIYF.

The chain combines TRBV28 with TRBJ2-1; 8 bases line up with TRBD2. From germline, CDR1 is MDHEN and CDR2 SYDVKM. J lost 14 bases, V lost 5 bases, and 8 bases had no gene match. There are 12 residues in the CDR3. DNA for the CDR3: TGTGCCAGCAGTACCCCCGGGGGGGCGGAGTTCTTC. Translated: CASSTPGGAEFF.

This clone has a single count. The CDR3 loop reads CASSPPMGQASYNEQFF. DNA of the CDR3: TGTGCCAGCTCACCACCGATGGGACAGGCCTCCTACAATGAGCAGTTCTTC. The V and J genes are TRBV18 and TRBJ2-1; 8 nucleotides align to TRBD1. The junction had 4 bases not matched to a gene; V was cut back by 0 bases and J by 0 bases. Germline lookup yields CDR1 KGHSH and CDR2 LQKENI. The CDR3 is 17 amino acids. Combining the CDR3 with reference TRBV18 and TRBJ2-1 gives the whole variable domain NAGVMQNPRHLVRRRGQEARLRCSPMKGHSHVYWYRQLPEEGLKFMVYLQKENIIDESGMPKERFSAEFPKEGPSILRIQQVVRGDSAAYFCASSPPMGQASYNEQFFGPGTRLTVL.

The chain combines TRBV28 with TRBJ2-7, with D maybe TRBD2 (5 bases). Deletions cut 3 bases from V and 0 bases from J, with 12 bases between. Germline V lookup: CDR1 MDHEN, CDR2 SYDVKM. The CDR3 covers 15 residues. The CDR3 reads CASSFLRESSYEQYF. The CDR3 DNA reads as TGTGCCAGCAGTTTTCTGAGGGAAAGCTCCTACGAGCAGTACTTC.

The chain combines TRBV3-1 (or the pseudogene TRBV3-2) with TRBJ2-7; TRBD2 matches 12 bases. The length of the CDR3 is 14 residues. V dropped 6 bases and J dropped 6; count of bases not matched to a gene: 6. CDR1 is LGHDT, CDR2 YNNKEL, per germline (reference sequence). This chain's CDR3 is CASRSSGGEGEQYF. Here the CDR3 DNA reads TGTGCCAGCAGATCTAGCGGGGGGGAGGGCGAGCAGTACTTC.

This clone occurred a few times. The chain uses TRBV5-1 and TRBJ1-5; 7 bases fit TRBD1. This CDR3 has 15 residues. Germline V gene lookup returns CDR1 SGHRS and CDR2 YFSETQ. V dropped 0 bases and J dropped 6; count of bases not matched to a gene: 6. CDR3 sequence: CASSLGDRESQPQHF. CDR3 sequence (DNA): TGCGCCAGCAGCTTGGGTGACAGGGAAAGTCAGCCCCAGCATTTT.

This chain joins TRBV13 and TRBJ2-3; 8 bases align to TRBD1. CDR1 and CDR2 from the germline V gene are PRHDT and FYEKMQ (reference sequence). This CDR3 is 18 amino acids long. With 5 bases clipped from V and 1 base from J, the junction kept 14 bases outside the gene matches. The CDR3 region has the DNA TGTGCCAGCAGCACCAGCGGCCAGGGGGCGCGAGGCACAGATACGCAGTATTTT. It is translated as CASSTSGQGARGTDTQYF. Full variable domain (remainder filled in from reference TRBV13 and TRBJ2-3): AAGVIQSPRHLIKEKRETATLKCYPIPRHDTVYWYQQGPGQDPQFLISFYEKMQSDKGSIPDRFSAQQFSDYHSELNMSSLELGDSALYFCASSTSGQGARGTDTQYFGPGTRLTVL.

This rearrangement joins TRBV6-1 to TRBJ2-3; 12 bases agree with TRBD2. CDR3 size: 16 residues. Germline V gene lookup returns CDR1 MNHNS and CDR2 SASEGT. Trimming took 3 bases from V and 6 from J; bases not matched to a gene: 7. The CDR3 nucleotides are TGTGCCAGCAGTGATATACTAGCGGGGGGCAGGGATACGCAGTATTTT. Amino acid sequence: CASSDILAGGRDTQYF.

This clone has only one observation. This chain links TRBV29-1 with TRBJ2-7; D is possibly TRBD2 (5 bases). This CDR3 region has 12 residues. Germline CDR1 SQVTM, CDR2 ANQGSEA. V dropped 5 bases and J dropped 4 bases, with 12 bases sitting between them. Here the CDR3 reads CSVSGNQYEQYF. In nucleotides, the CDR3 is TGCAGCGTTTCCGGGAACCAATACGAGCAGTACTTC.

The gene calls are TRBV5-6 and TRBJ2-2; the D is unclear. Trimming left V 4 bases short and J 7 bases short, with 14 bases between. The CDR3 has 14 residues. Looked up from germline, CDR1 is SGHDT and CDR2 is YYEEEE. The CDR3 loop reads CASSPTDRSGELFF. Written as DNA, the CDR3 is TGTGCCAGCAGCCCTACGGATCGCAGCGGGGAGCTGTTTTTT.

The chain's CDR3 is CASSLLQRASPLGGYTF. DNA for the CDR3: TGTGCCAGCAGCTTGCTTCAGCGGGCCAGTCCCCTCGGGGGCTACACCTTC. The V and J genes are TRBV5-6 and TRBJ1-2; D remains unclear. Trimming took off 1 base at V and 8 bases at J, with 24 bases between the two ends. In germline, CDR1 is SGHDT, CDR2 YYEEEE. The CDR3 is 17 amino acids.

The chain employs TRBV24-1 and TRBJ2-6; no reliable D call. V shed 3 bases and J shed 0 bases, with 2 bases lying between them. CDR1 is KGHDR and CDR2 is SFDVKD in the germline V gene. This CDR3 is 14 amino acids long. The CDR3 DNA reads TGTGCCACCAGTGATCCCTCTGGGGCCAACGTCCTGACTTTC. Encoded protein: CATSDPSGANVLTF.